The 9 T cell receptor beta chains below come from one sample, sequenced in a study of CD8+CD57+ T cells in acquired aplastic anemia. It was genomic DNA that served as the template for profiling TCR beta VDJ and CDR3. TCRdb used MiXCR to reprocess the reads, holding one entry per CDR3 protein. The data show 200,000 to 250,000 distinct CDR3 sequences, less than 75% seen once. Patients included in sequencing had previously demonstrated CD8+CD57+ cell expansion by flow cytometry. Sequencing was carried out using sorted CD4+, CD8+, or CD8+CD57+ T cells (not recorded which) from PBMCs. The receptors shown here come from a human donor with aplastic anemia.

The V and J genes are TRBV29-1 and TRBJ1-1; D call uncertain. V shed 4 bases and J shed 4 bases, with 10 bases lying between them. There are 12 residues in the CDR3. Germline V lookup: CDR1 SQVTM, CDR2 ANQGSEA. The CDR3 bases are TGCAGCGTTGGGCCCGATACCACTGAAGCTTTCTTT. This translates into CSVGPDTTEAFF.

In this sample, this clonotype turned up a few times. The chain joins TRBV7-2 to TRBJ2-7; D not certain. In germline, CDR1 is SGHTA, CDR2 FQGNSA. The CDR3 covers 13 residues. Trimming cost V 5 bases and J 2 bases, with 10 bases left between them. DNA of the CDR3: TGTGCCAGCAGCCCCGGATCGCCCTACGAGCAGTACTTC. Protein product: CASSPGSPYEQYF.

The V and J genes are TRBV7-2 and TRBJ2-1; D gene uncertain. V gave up 4 bases and J gave up 3 bases, with 7 bases separating them. CDR3 length equals 13 residues. Germline V CDR1 and CDR2: SGHTA, FQGNSA. Here the CDR3 DNA reads TGTGCCAGCAGCTCGGAAATCTACAATGAGCAGTTCTTC. Protein: CASSSEIYNEQFF.

This clonotype came up a few times. The chain links TRBV7-2 to TRBJ2-7; 7 bases align to TRBD1. The CDR3 totals 16 residues. CDR1 and CDR2 (germline): SGHTA, FQGNSA. J was trimmed by 2 bases and V by 4 bases; bases with no gene match: 11. CDR3 sequence (DNA): TGTGCCAGCAGCTCATTAGGGGGCGTCCCCCCCTACGAGCAGTACTTC. It specifies CASSSLGGVPPYEQYF.

CDR3 amino acids: CASSHEQGTQPQHF. The DNA for the CDR3 is TGCGCCAGCAGCCATGAACAGGGGACTCAGCCCCAGCATTTT. This chain uses TRBV10-1 with TRBJ1-5; 7 nucleotides match TRBD1. CDR1 is WNHNN and CDR2 is SYGVQD in the germline V gene (reference sequence). This CDR3 spans 14 amino acids. Losses at the gene ends were 6 bases for V and 6 bases for J; bases not matched to a gene: 8.

V usage is TRBV5-1 and J usage is TRBJ2-4; 7 bases match TRBD2. The CDR3 covers 15 residues. Germline trimming cut 0 bases from V and 9 bases from J; bases unmatched to any gene: 9. The germline CDR1 and CDR2 sequences are SGHRS and YFSETQ. This CDR3 reads CASSLGLSGIGIQYF. Written as DNA, the CDR3 is TGCGCCAGCAGCTTGGGGTTGAGCGGGATAGGCATTCAGTACTTC.

This clonotype occurred many times. The chain combines TRBV11-2 with TRBJ2-1, with D possibly matching TRBD2 (5 bases). The ends were cut back, 2 bases at V and 5 bases at J, with 10 bases in the middle. This CDR3 has 14 amino acids. Germline CDR1 reads SGHAT; CDR2 reads FQNNGV. DNA of the CDR3: TGTGCCAGCAGCTTATTTTCGGGGAACAATGAGCAGTTCTTC. Its protein product is CASSLFSGNNEQFF.

The V gene is TRBV15, the J gene TRBJ2-3, with a tentative D call TRBD2 (6 bases). Germline V lookup: CDR1 LNHNV, CDR2 YYDKDF (reference sequence). The CDR3 is 15 amino acids. Deletions cut 0 bases from V and 1 base from J, with 8 bases between. This CDR3 is CATSRDGGGTDTQYF. The CDR3 DNA sequence: TGTGCCACCAGCAGAGATGGCGGGGGCACAGATACGCAGTATTTT. The whole variable domain, remainder taken from reference TRBV15 and TRBJ2-3, is DAMVIQNPRYQVTQFGKPVTLSCSQTLNHNVMYWYQQKSSQAPKLLFHYYDKDFNNEADTPDNFQSRRPNTSFCFLDIRSPGLGDTAMYLCATSRDGGGTDTQYFGPGTRLTVL.

The rearrangement links TRBV5-1 to TRBJ1-3; D ambiguous. The CDR3 is made up of 15 amino acids. V gave up 5 bases and J gave up 0 bases, with 12 bases separating them. CDR1 SGHRS and CDR2 YFSETQ come from the germline V gene. CDR3 in DNA: TGCGCCAGCAGAACGGACGGCTACTCTGGAAACACCATATATTTT. Its protein product is CASRTDGYSGNTIYF.